This T cell receptor (beta chain) was captured in a study of cytomegalovirus exposure and HLA in healthy donors. Germline values: CDR1 SGHTA, CDR2 FQGNSA. Between the trimmed V and J ends, which lost 3 bases and 9 bases, there was a span of 12 bases. The CDR3 covers 14 residues. 60 Vbeta and 13 Jbeta primers were used in PCR. The table came from immunoSEQ multiplex PCR; TCRdb's copy has only in-frame clones and leaves some out. The sample consists of around 140,000 clones, 75% to 80% of them appearing once. J is TRBJ1-6 and V is TRBV7-2, with no clear D. Material for sequencing was PBMCs. This clonotype was obtained from a woman in her late teens or twenties in good health and CMV-seropositive. Here the CDR3 DNA reads TGTGCCAGCAGCTTTAAGGCAGGAGGTTCACCCCTCCACTTT. It yields the protein CASSFKAGGSPLHF.